This TCR beta chain was identified during a study of cytomegalovirus exposure and HLA in healthy donors. A multiplex PCR was run with 60 Vbeta primers and 13 Jbeta primers. As handled by the study authors: Later, an analysis found 75 million to 100 million unique TCR beta chains, and around 10 million of these were shared. Only in-frame clones appear in the TCRdb table, and some are missing; sequencing was by immunoSEQ multiplex PCR. The V and J calls and the clone size are those of that table, but D and trimming were determined from the DNA. The data show about 200,000 clones, more than 60% seen once. Germline CDR1 and CDR2: SGHAT and FQNNGV. The CDR3 contains 15 residues. The V end was cut by 7 bases, the J end by 4 bases, with 19 bases between. Points on this clone: Its cognate antigen is unknown.

Study-wide points: Because they were indistinguishable, some V segments, including TRBV6-2 and TRBV6-3, were excluded.

Sequencing input: PBMCs. The chain couples TRBV11-2 to TRBJ2-5, with a possible D match to TRBD1 (6 bases). This clonotype was sampled from a man in his fifties or sixties in good health and CMV-seronegative. In DNA, the CDR3 is TGTGCCAGCACCCAGATGGGGGCGCAGTCAGAGACCCAGTACTTC. Its translation is CASTQMGAQSETQYF. Complete variable domain (other parts from reference TRBV11-2 and TRBJ2-5): EAGVAQSPRYKIIEKRQSVAFWCNPISGHATLYWYQQILGQGPKLLIQFQNNGVVDDSQLPKDRFSAERLKGVDSTLKIQPAKLEDSAVYLCASTQMGAQSETQYFGPGTRLLVL.